Shown below are 5 T cell receptor beta chains from a single sample sequenced in a study of blood T cell repertoires in COVID-19. Clones were read by immunoSEQ multiplex PCR, and TCRdb kept only the in-frame ones, dropping some. This repertoire shows roughly 260,000 clones, 86% found once; its top ten account for approximately 2.5%. The specimen sequenced was PBMCs or T cells enriched from blood (not recorded which). The origin of the receptors is a woman between 18 and 30 years old who had recovered from COVID-19.

The gene calls are TRBV28 and TRBJ1-6, with 9 positions matching TRBD1. The trim removed 6 bases at V and 9 bases at J, leaving 9 bases unmatched. This CDR3 region has 15 residues. Per the germline V gene, CDR1 is MDHEN and CDR2 is SYDVKM. The CDR3 sequence: CASRALGDRVSPLHF. The CDR3 region has the DNA TGTGCCAGCAGGGCCCTAGGGGACAGGGTTTCACCCCTCCACTTT.

V usage is TRBV9 and J usage is TRBJ1-2, with 11 bases aligning to TRBD1. Looked up from germline, CDR1 is SGDLS and CDR2 is YYNGEE. Trimming removed 4 bases from V and 8 bases from J; junction bases left unmatched: 13. The CDR3 consists of 16 residues. CDR3 coding DNA: TGTGCCAGCAGCTTCCTCCCCGGACAGGGGGCGATGGGCTACACCTTC. This encodes CASSFLPGQGAMGYTF.

This clone was observed a few times. This sequence joins TRBV2 and TRBJ1-5, with 7 bases aligning to TRBD1. The V and J ends lost 5 bases and 0 bases, in that order; junction bases with no gene match: 4. The V gene's germline CDR1 is SNHLY and CDR2 FYNNEI. The CDR3 runs 15 residues. The CDR3 DNA sequence: TGTGCCAGCAGTAACAGGGGAAATAGCAATCAGCCCCAGCATTTT. Its translation is CASSNRGNSNQPQHF.

The chain employs TRBV5-4 and TRBJ2-3; TRBD2 might be the D (5 bases). With 0 bases removed from V and 0 bases from J, the gap between germline ends came to 11 bases. The CDR3 has 16 residues. The germline V gene encodes CDR1 SGHNT and CDR2 YYREEE (reference sequence). The CDR3 nucleotides read TGTGCCAGCAGCTTGGAGCGGTCCTTTAGCACAGATACGCAGTATTTT. It yields the protein CASSLERSFSTDTQYF.

The V and J genes are TRBV2 and TRBJ2-2; 8 bases align to TRBD1. In germline, CDR1 is SNHLY, CDR2 FYNNEI. V shed 5 bases, J shed 3 bases, and the junction held 5 bases outside the gene matches. The CDR3 extends over 15 amino acids. The CDR3 coding sequence is TGTGCCAGCAGTTCTCCGGACAGGGACACCGGGGAGCTGTTTTTT. Translated, it gives CASSSPDRDTGELFF.